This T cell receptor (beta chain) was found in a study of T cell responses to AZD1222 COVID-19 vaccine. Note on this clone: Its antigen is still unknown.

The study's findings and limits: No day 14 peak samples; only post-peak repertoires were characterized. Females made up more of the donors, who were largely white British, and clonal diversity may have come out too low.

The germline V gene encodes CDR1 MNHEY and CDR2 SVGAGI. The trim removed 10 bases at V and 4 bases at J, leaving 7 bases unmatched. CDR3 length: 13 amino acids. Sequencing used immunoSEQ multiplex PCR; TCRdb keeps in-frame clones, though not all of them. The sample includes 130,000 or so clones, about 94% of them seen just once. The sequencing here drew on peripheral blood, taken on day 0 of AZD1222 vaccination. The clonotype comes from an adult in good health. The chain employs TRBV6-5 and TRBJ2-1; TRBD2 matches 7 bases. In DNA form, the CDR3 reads TGTGCCACTGGGCGGGAGAAGTACAATGAGCAGTTCTTC. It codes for CATGREKYNEQFF.